One and the same sample provided the 26 T cell receptor beta chains below, sequenced in a study of blood T cells in healthy people across ages. The authors ran a second PCR of roughly 7 to 11 cycles using a sample-barcoded 5' primer and a J-beta primer mix. TCRdb processed the 5' RACE reads anew with MiXCR; each CDR3 protein has one entry. This table holds fewer than 650,000 distinct CDR3 sequences, about 25% found once. These same records also appear under a second study, on T cells of mothers and their children.

The sequenced sample was blood. The receptors shown here come from a boy aged 2 to 10 in good health.

The rearrangement joins TRBV10-3 to TRBJ2-1, with TRBD2 matching over 10 bases. CDR1 is ENHRY and CDR2 is SYGVKD in the germline V gene. The CDR3 is 15 amino acids. V was clipped by 2 bases and J by 3 bases; unmatched bases: 1. CDR3 region: CAISEGLADYNEQFF. CDR3 nucleotide sequence: TGTGCCATCAGTGAGGGACTAGCGGACTACAATGAGCAGTTCTTC.

A few counts support this clonotype. The chain combines TRBV3-1 with TRBJ1-5; a weak D match, TRBD1 (6 bases). The germline V and J ends were trimmed by 1 base and 2 bases, with 6 bases remaining between them. The CDR3 consists of 14 residues. From germline, CDR1 is LGHDT and CDR2 YNNKEL (reference sequence). The DNA of the CDR3 is TGTGCCAGCAGCCAAGGGGGGCGCAATCAGCCCCAGCATTTT. Translated: CASSQGGRNQPQHF. The variable domain in full, with the rest retrieved from reference TRBV3-1 and TRBJ1-5, is DTAVSQTPKYLVTQMGNDKSIKCEQNLGHDTMYWYKQDSKKFLKIMFSYNNKELIINETVPNRFSPKSPDKAHLNLHINSLELGDSAVYFCASSQGGRNQPQHFGDGTRLSIL.

V and J are TRBV6-2 or TRBV6-3 and TRBJ1-4; 9 nucleotides match TRBD1. CDR3 length equals 14 residues. Germline V gene lookup returns CDR1 MNHEY and CDR2 SVGEGT. The V and J ends lost 4 bases and 8 bases, in that order; junction bases with no gene match: 5. In DNA, the CDR3 is TGTGCCAGCAGTTGGACAGGGGCGGAGGAAAAACTGTTTTTT. Translated: CASSWTGAEEKLFF.

This clonotype was counted a few times. The chain carries TRBV11-2 and TRBJ2-5; D may match TRBD1 or TRBD2 (5 bases each). Germline V gene sequence: CDR1 SGHAT, CDR2 FQNNGV. CDR3 length: 15 amino acids. V lost 4 bases to trimming and J lost 1 base, with 13 bases between them. The CDR3 DNA is TGTGCCAGCAGCTCCGGCTTGGGGGTCCAAGAGACCCAGTACTTC. This encodes CASSSGLGVQETQYF.

The J gene is TRBJ1-1, the V gene TRBV20-1, with D perhaps TRBD1 (6 bases). The CDR3 totals 15 residues. Germline V gene data show CDR1 as DFQATT and CDR2 as SNEGSKA (reference sequence). V gave up 6 bases and J gave up 3 bases, with 20 bases separating them. The CDR3 DNA sequence: TGCAGTGCCCCCATCGCCCTACAGGGATACACTGAAGCTTTCTTT. Translation: CSAPIALQGYTEAFF.

The chain links TRBV14 to TRBJ2-5; D uncertain. The assigned J gene may be wrong: the sequence end matches TRBJ2-1 better. Germline values: CDR1 SGHDN, CDR2 FVKESK. The CDR3 spans 15 residues. CDR3 region: CASSQAVGGWDEQFF. DNA of the CDR3: TGTGCCAGCAGCCAAGCGGTTGGTGGTTGGGATGAGCAGTTCTTC.

This clonotype was seen a few times. The genes are TRBV29-1 and TRBJ2-7; D is ambiguous. Germline V CDR1 and CDR2: SQVTM, ANQGSEA. The CDR3 runs 11 residues. The V end was cut by 5 bases, the J end by 6 bases, with 11 bases between. CDR3 protein: CSVQVASEQYF. The CDR3 nucleotides are TGCAGCGTTCAAGTGGCCTCCGAGCAGTACTTC.

Ten or more counts support this clonotype. The junction shows a germline mismatch at one end, possibly a read error. The chain couples TRBV12-3 or TRBV12-4 to TRBJ2-7; D is unclear. The CDR3 length is 13 residues. CDR3 sequence: CASSLDLSYEQYF. CDR3 nucleotides: TGTGCCAGCAGCTTAGACCTCTCCTACGAGCAGTACTTC.

The gene calls are TRBV6-5 and TRBJ2-7; unclear D gene. The germline gives CDR1 MNHEY, CDR2 SVGAGI. Trimming stripped 6 bases from V and 0 bases from J, with 12 bases between. The CDR3 is 14 amino acids. The CDR3 here is CASRPRPASYEQYF. The CDR3 nucleotides read TGTGCCAGCAGGCCCAGGCCTGCCTCCTACGAGCAGTACTTC.

The chain employs TRBV20-1 and TRBJ2-2; 11 nucleotides line up with TRBD2. Germline V CDR1 and CDR2: DFQATT, SNEGSKA (reference sequence). V trimming: 0 bases; J trimming: 5 bases; junction bases outside the gene matches: 8. The CDR3 spans 17 residues. DNA for the CDR3: TGCAGTGCTAGAGATTTAGCGGGGGGGCATGGGACCGGGGAGCTGTTTTTT. Its protein product is CSARDLAGGHGTGELFF.

Only a few counts were recorded for this clonotype. The V call is TRBV6-6, the J call TRBJ2-3, with 7 bases identical to TRBD2. The trim removed 6 bases at V and 3 bases at J, leaving 6 bases unmatched. The germline CDR1 and CDR2 sequences are MNHNY and SVGAGI (reference sequence). The CDR3 sequence is 14 residues long. CDR3 loop: CASRAGISTDTQYF. The CDR3 DNA reads as TGTGCCAGCAGAGCGGGAATTAGTACAGATACGCAGTATTTT.

J is TRBJ2-5 and V is TRBV13; D call uncertain. TRBJ2-1 explains the end of the DNA better; the J call may be wrong. The CDR3 is 15 amino acids. Per germline, CDR1 PRHDT and CDR2 FYEKMQ (reference sequence). CDR3 amino acids: CASSLGSGWGDEQFF. The CDR3, as DNA: TGTGCCAGCAGCTTAGGGTCTGGTTGGGGTGACGAGCAGTTCTTC.

The V gene is TRBV3-1, the J gene TRBJ2-7; a possible D gene is TRBD1 (5 bases). Germline V lookup: CDR1 LGHDT, CDR2 YNNKEL (reference sequence). The CDR3 length is 13 residues. V dropped 6 bases and J dropped 5 bases, with 14 bases sitting between them. The CDR3: CASRGQGNHEQYF. Here the CDR3 DNA reads TGTGCCAGCAGGGGCCAGGGAAACCACGAGCAGTACTTC.

This clonotype was seen only a few times. The chain links TRBV27 to TRBJ1-2; 8 bases map to TRBD1. Germline CDR1 MNHEY, CDR2 SMNVEV (reference sequence). Trimming removed 6 bases from V and 2 bases from J; junction bases left unmatched: 5. The CDR3 sequence is 14 residues long. This CDR3 is CASRTGQGNYGYTF. The CDR3 nucleotides read TGTGCCAGCAGGACCGGACAGGGAAACTATGGCTACACCTTC.

This clonotype appeared a few times. This chain connects TRBV6-1 to TRBJ1-1; the D gene is possibly TRBD1 (5 bases). CDR1 and CDR2 from the germline V gene are MNHNS and SASEGT. The CDR3 contains 17 residues. V dropped 2 bases and J dropped 0 bases, with 16 bases sitting between them. The CDR3 nucleotides are TGTGCCAGCAGTGAACGACCCGGGGGTTCGGTGAACACTGAAGCTTTCTTT. Amino acid sequence: CASSERPGGSVNTEAFF.

The table lists this clonotype with a few counts. The gene calls are TRBV21-1 and TRBJ1-5; whether TRBD1, the table's D call, matches the DNA was not checked. TRBV21-1 is given as a pseudogene. The CDR3 runs to 14 residues. Here the CDR3 DNA reads TGTGCCTACACCACGGGGGGAGGCAATCAGCCCCAGCATTTT. It encodes CAYTTGGGNQPQHF.

In this sample, this clonotype turned up a few times. V and J are TRBV11-2 and TRBJ1-2; D unresolved. The CDR3 totals 18 residues. The V gene's germline CDR1 is SGHAT and CDR2 FQNNGV. Trimming took 5 bases from V and 2 from J, leaving 24 bases between them. CDR3 residues: CASSRAGREGGLNYGYTF. In DNA form, the CDR3 reads TGTGCCAGCAGCCGAGCGGGGAGGGAAGGAGGACTCAACTATGGCTACACCTTC.

The CDR3, as DNA: TGTGCCAGCAGTTCCAAAGCGGGAGGACCTGGGGCCAACGTCCTGACTTTC. Translating it yields CASSSKAGGPGANVLTF. The chain is built from TRBV12-3 or TRBV12-4 and TRBJ2-6; the match to TRBD2 covers 9 bases. J was trimmed by 2 bases and V by 4 bases; bases with no gene match: 6. This CDR3 spans 17 amino acids.

This clonotype has a handful of counts. The V call is TRBV5-1, the J call TRBJ1-1; D might be TRBD1 (5 bases). V lost 4 bases and J lost 1, with 14 bases in between. The CDR3 extends over 15 amino acids. Germline CDR1 reads SGHRS; CDR2 reads YFSETQ. DNA for the CDR3: TGCGCCAGCAGCATAAGGGGTGGCCCGAACACTGAAGCTTTCTTT. It translates to CASSIRGGPNTEAFF.

The rearrangement uses TRBV7-9 and TRBJ2-5, with 9 bases that match TRBD1. This CDR3 is built from 16 residues. Germline V gene sequence: CDR1 SEHNR, CDR2 FQNEAQ (reference sequence). The trim removed 8 bases at V and 5 bases at J, leaving 15 bases unmatched. DNA for the CDR3: TGTGCCAGCGGCGCCGGACGGGGACAGGGTGCGGAGACCCAGTACTTC. It specifies CASGAGRGQGAETQYF. The full variable domain, its missing parts supplied by reference TRBV7-9 and TRBJ2-5, is DTGVSQNPRHKITKRGQNVTFRCDPISEHNRLYWYRQTLGQGPEFLTYFQNEAQLEKSRLLSDRFSAERPKGSFSTLEIQRTEQGDSAMYLCASGAGRGQGAETQYFGPGTRLLVL.

A note on this clonotype: A single base separates this from a much larger clone, so it may be a read error. V usage is TRBV5-1 and J usage is TRBJ2-5, with TRBD1 identical over 7 bases. The ends lost 0 bases at V and 2 bases at J; junction bases unmatched: 4. Germline V CDR1 and CDR2: SGHRS, YFSETQ. This CDR3 region has 15 residues. CDR3 coding DNA: TGCGCCAGCAGCTTGGCGGGACAGATTCAAGAGACCCAGTACTTC. Protein: CASSLAGQIQETQYF.

The chain uses TRBV5-1 and TRBJ2-5; TRBD1 aligns across 8 bases. The CDR3 is made up of 15 amino acids. Germline assignment: CDR1 SGHRS and CDR2 YFSETQ. V trimming: 3 bases; J trimming: 4 bases; junction bases outside the gene matches: 8. CDR3 in amino acids: CASSYQTGVRETQYF. The CDR3 nucleotides are TGCGCCAGCAGCTACCAGACAGGGGTGAGAGAGACCCAGTACTTC. The full variable domain, completed using reference TRBV5-1 and TRBJ2-5, is KAGVTQTPRYLIKTRGQQVTLSCSPISGHRSVSWYQQTPGQGLQFLFEYFSETQRNKGNFPGRFSGRQFSNSRSEMNVSTLELGDSALYLCASSYQTGVRETQYFGPGTRLLVL.

This clonotype was counted only a few times. J is TRBJ2-7 and V is TRBV2, with unresolved D. The germline CDR1 and CDR2 sequences are SNHLY and FYNNEI. V lost 1 base to trimming and J lost 0 bases, with 13 bases between them. CDR3 length: 16 amino acids. The CDR3 region has the DNA TGTGCCAGCAGTGAAGGGTTCGGTCTTTCCTCCTACGAGCAGTACTTC. It encodes CASSEGFGLSSYEQYF. The complete variable domain, with remaining parts taken from reference TRBV2 and TRBJ2-7, reads EPEVTQTPSHQVTQMGQEVILRCVPISNHLYFYWYRQILGQKVEFLVSFYNNEISEKSEIFDDQFSVERPDGSNFTLKIRSTKLEDSAMYFCASSEGFGLSSYEQYFGPGTRLTVT.

This clonotype was detected ten times or more. V and J are TRBV11-2 and TRBJ1-2; no reliable D call. Trimming cost V 1 base and J 4 bases, with 22 bases left between them. The CDR3 sequence is 18 residues long. Germline assignment: CDR1 SGHAT and CDR2 FQNNGV. The CDR3 here is CASSLVPGQEILTYGYTF. The DNA of the CDR3 is TGTGCCAGCAGCTTAGTCCCGGGCCAAGAGATTCTTACCTATGGCTACACCTTC.

This sequence joins TRBV7-2 and TRBJ2-1, with 13 bases identical to TRBD2. V dropped 0 bases and J dropped 0; count of bases not matched to a gene: 14. Germline CDR1 SGHTA, CDR2 FQGNSA. CDR3 length: 22 residues. The chain's CDR3 is CASSLAWGGLAGAWGSYNEQFF. The CDR3 DNA sequence: TGTGCCAGCAGCTTAGCGTGGGGAGGACTAGCGGGAGCGTGGGGCTCCTACAATGAGCAGTTCTTC.

This clonotype has just a few counts. The V gene is TRBV20-1, the J gene TRBJ2-3, with TRBD2 matching over 10 bases. Unmatched junction bases numbered 11, after V lost 3 bases and J lost 2 bases. The CDR3 totals 17 residues. Per germline, CDR1 DFQATT and CDR2 SNEGSKA (reference sequence). This CDR3 reads CSASRTSGWGITDTQYF. CDR3 nucleotides: TGCAGTGCTAGTCGGACTAGCGGCTGGGGGATCACAGATACGCAGTATTTT.